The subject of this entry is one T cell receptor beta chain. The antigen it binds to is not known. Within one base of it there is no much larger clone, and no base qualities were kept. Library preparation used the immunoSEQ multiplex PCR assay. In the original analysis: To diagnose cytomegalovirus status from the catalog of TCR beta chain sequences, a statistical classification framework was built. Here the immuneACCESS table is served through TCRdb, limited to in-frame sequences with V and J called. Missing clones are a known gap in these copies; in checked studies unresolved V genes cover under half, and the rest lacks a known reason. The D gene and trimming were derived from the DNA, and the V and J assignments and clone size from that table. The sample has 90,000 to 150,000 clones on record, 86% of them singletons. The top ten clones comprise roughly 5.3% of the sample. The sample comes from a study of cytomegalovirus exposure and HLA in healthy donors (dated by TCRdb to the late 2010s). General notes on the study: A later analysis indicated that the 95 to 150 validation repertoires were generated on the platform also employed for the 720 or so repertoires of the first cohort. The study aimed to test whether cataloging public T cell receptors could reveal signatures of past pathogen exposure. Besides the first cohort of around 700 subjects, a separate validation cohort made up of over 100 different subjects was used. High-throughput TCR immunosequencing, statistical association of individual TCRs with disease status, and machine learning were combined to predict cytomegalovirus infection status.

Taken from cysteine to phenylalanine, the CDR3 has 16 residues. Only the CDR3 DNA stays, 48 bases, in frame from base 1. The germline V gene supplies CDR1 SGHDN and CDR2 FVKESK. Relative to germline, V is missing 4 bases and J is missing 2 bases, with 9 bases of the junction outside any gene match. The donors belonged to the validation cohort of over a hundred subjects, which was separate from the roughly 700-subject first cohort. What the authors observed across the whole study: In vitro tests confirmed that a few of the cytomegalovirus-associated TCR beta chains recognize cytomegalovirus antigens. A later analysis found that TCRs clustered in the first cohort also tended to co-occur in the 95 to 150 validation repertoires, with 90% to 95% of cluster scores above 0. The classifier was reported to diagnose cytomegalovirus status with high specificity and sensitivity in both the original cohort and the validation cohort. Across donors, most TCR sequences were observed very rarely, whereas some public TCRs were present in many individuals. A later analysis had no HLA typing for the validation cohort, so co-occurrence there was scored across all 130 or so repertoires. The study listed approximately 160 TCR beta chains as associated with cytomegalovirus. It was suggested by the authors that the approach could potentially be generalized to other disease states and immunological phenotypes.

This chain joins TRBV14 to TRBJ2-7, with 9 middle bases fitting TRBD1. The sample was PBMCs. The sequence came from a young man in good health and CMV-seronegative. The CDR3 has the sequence CASSPTGTGNPYEQYF. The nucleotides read TGTGCCAGCAGCCCTACCGGGACAGGGAACCCCTACGAGCAGTACTTC.